The rows below give T cell receptor beta chains drawn from one sample of a study of post-analysis software for immune sequencing data. TCRdb reprocessed the PCR reads via MiXCR and lists one record per CDR3 protein. The repertoire holds roughly 540,000 distinct CDR3 sequences, with roughly 34% as singletons. Sequences were obtained from blood. These receptors were obtained from a girl aged 2 to 17 with multiple sclerosis. The CDR3 runs from the conserved cysteine through the conserved F or W. A D gene is named only where the DNA matches it firmly. Clone size is not always given. Where it is, it says once, few, many or a class for expanded clones.

clone_size: NA
j_call: TRBJ2-7
d_call: TRBD1
v_call: TRBV18
cdr3_nt: TGTGCCAGCTCACCACCGGACAGGGGTCCCTACGAGCAGTACTTC
cdr3_aa: CASSPPDRGPYEQYF

clone_size: few
j_call: TRBJ2-1
d_call: TRBD2
v_call: TRBV12-3/TRBV12-4
cdr3_nt: TGTGCCAGCAGGACTAGCGGGGGTCTAAATGAGCAGTTCTTC
cdr3_aa: CASRTSGGLNEQFF

clone_size: few
j_call: TRBJ1-2
d_call: TRBD1
v_call: TRBV11-2
cdr3_nt: TGTGCCAGCAGCTTATGGCAGGGGGCGGAGGATGGCTACACCTTC
cdr3_aa: CASSLWQGAEDGYTF

clone_size: once
j_call: TRBJ1-3
d_call: NA
v_call: TRBV5-1
cdr3_nt: TGCGCCAGCAGCCCCCAGTCCACAGGGTTTGCTGGAAACACCAGATATTTT
cdr3_aa: CASSPQSTGFAGNTRYF

clone_size: NA
j_call: TRBJ1-1
d_call: NA
v_call: TRBV12-3/TRBV12-4
cdr3_nt: TGTGCCAGCAGTTCGGCGTGGGATAACACTGAAGCTTTCTTT
cdr3_aa: CASSSAWDNTEAFF

clone_size: NA
j_call: TRBJ1-2
d_call: NA
v_call: TRBV29-1
cdr3_nt: TGCAGCGTTGAGGCGCAGGGGACATCCTATGGCTACACCTTC
cdr3_aa: CSVEAQGTSYGYTF

clone_size: NA
j_call: TRBJ2-5
d_call: NA
v_call: TRBV5-6
cdr3_nt: TGTGCCAGCAGCTTGCTATCTTCCGAGACCCAGTACTTC
cdr3_aa: CASSLLSSETQYF

clone_size: few
j_call: TRBJ1-2
d_call: TRBD1
v_call: TRBV7-2
cdr3_nt: TGTGCCAGCAGCCGGCGGGGACAGGTGCCCTATGGCTACACCTTC
cdr3_aa: CASSRRGQVPYGYTF

clone_size: once
j_call: TRBJ1-1
d_call: NA
v_call: TRBV6-1
cdr3_nt: TGTGCCAGCACCGTCCCAAGTGGTAGAGGTGAAGCTTTCTTT
cdr3_aa: CASTVPSGRGEAFF

clone_size: NA
j_call: TRBJ2-2
d_call: NA
v_call: TRBV29-1
cdr3_nt: TGCAGCGTTTTAATAGGGCGCATCGGGGAGCTGTTTTTT
cdr3_aa: CSVLIGRIGELFF

clone_size: few
j_call: TRBJ1-4
d_call: TRBD1
v_call: TRBV27
cdr3_nt: TGTGCCAGCAGTTCTCCGGGACAGGGTGGTGAAAAACTGTTTTTT
cdr3_aa: CASSSPGQGGEKLFF

clone_size: NA
j_call: TRBJ1-1
d_call: NA
v_call: TRBV5-1
cdr3_nt: TGCGCCAGCAGCCCGGAAGGGACTGAAGCTTTCTTT
cdr3_aa: CASSPEGTEAFF

clone_size: few
j_call: TRBJ2-1
d_call: NA
v_call: TRBV20-1
cdr3_nt: TGCAGTGCTAGAGATCGAGGCTGGTTCTCCTACAATGAGCAGTTCTTC
cdr3_aa: CSARDRGWFSYNEQFF

clone_size: few
j_call: TRBJ2-3
d_call: TRBD1
v_call: TRBV4-1
cdr3_nt: TGCGCCAGCAGCCAGTCGATCCCGGGACAGGGGTCCACAGATACGCAGTATTTT
cdr3_aa: CASSQSIPGQGSTDTQYF

clone_size: few
j_call: TRBJ2-3
d_call: TRBD1
v_call: TRBV20-1
cdr3_nt: TGCAGTGCGACCGGACAGGGAGGCACAGATACGCAGTATTTT
cdr3_aa: CSATGQGGTDTQYF

clone_size: few
j_call: TRBJ2-5
d_call: NA
v_call: TRBV10-3
cdr3_nt: TGTGCCATCAGTGAGTCTAAGAGGGCGCGGCAAGAGACCCAGTACTTC
cdr3_aa: CAISESKRARQETQYF

clone_size: NA
j_call: TRBJ1-1
d_call: TRBD1
v_call: TRBV29-1
cdr3_nt: TGCAGCGTGGGGGGGACAGCTATGAACACTGAAGCTTTCTTT
cdr3_aa: CSVGGTAMNTEAFF

clone_size: few
j_call: TRBJ1-2
d_call: NA
v_call: TRBV6-6
cdr3_nt: TGTGCCAGCAGCTTTCGGACAGCCCACGACTATGGCTACACCTTC
cdr3_aa: CASSFRTAHDYGYTF

clone_size: many
j_call: TRBJ2-7
d_call: NA
v_call: TRBV5-1
cdr3_nt: TGCGCCAGCAGCCGACCCGCCCCCACCTCCGACTACGAGCAGTACTTC
cdr3_aa: CASSRPAPTSDYEQYF

clone_size: few
j_call: TRBJ2-1
d_call: TRBD2
v_call: TRBV6-1
cdr3_nt: TGTGCCAGCAGCGCCTTGGGGGGGTACAATGAGCAGTTCTTC
cdr3_aa: CASSALGGYNEQFF

clone_size: NA
j_call: TRBJ1-2
d_call: NA
v_call: TRBV29-1
cdr3_nt: TGCAGCGTTGATTTTGCGGGACGACCCTATGGGGGCTACACCTTC
cdr3_aa: CSVDFAGRPYGGYTF

clone_size: NA
j_call: TRBJ1-1
d_call: NA
v_call: TRBV5-1
cdr3_nt: TGCGCCAGCAGCTTGAGGTGGGGTGAAGCTTTCTTT
cdr3_aa: CASSLRWGEAFF

clone_size: NA
j_call: TRBJ2-1
d_call: TRBD2
v_call: TRBV5-1
cdr3_nt: TGCGCCAGCAGCTTGCGTACTAGCGGGGGCGATGAGCAGTTCTTC
cdr3_aa: CASSLRTSGGDEQFF

clone_size: few
j_call: TRBJ2-3
d_call: NA
v_call: TRBV2
cdr3_nt: TGTGCCAGCAGCGCCGCCTTTGGCACAGATACGCAGTATTTT
cdr3_aa: CASSAAFGTDTQYF

clone_size: few
j_call: TRBJ1-1
d_call: NA
v_call: TRBV28
cdr3_nt: TGTGCCAGCAGGGTGAGGAACTATAACACTGAAGCTTTCTTT
cdr3_aa: CASRVRNYNTEAFF

clone_size: NA
j_call: TRBJ2-5
d_call: NA
v_call: TRBV10-3
cdr3_nt: TGTGCCGTCCGGAGCGGAGACGGGGTTCAAGAGACCCAGTACTTC
cdr3_aa: CAVRSGDGVQETQYF

clone_size: NA
j_call: TRBJ2-1
d_call: NA
v_call: TRBV28
cdr3_nt: TGTGCCAGCCGCTTTAGCTCCTACAATGAGCAGTTCTTC
cdr3_aa: CASRFSSYNEQFF

clone_size: few
j_call: TRBJ2-5
d_call: NA
v_call: TRBV7-9
cdr3_nt: TGTGCCAGCAGCTTAGCTGGACTGGGGCAGTACCAAGAGACCCAGTACTTC
cdr3_aa: CASSLAGLGQYQETQYF

clone_size: NA
j_call: TRBJ2-5
d_call: NA
v_call: TRBV21-1
cdr3_nt: TGTGCCAGCAGCAGTGTCGGGAGAGGAGAGACCCAGTACTTC
cdr3_aa: CASSSVGRGETQYF